This T cell receptor beta chain came from a study of post-analysis software for immune sequencing data. In the study overall: Relapsing-remitting, secondary progressive and progressive-relapsing multiple sclerosis were all included among the disease courses. Study conclusions and caveats: Multiple sclerosis patients showed significantly lower normalized Chao1 diversity than controls did. Samples made in the same batch grouped tightly together by F measure. Controls had lower frequencies than patients of a handful of TRBV segments, which included TRBV5-6, TRBV5-1 and TRBV20-1.

This clonotype was recorded many times. No antigen is known for it. Prepared TCR beta cDNA libraries contained unique molecular identifiers. Each CDR3 protein is one row after TCRdb ran MiXCR on the PCR reads. The data show about 150,000 distinct CDR3 sequences, approximately 30% seen once. CDR1 and CDR2 (germline): LGHDT, YNNKEL (reference sequence). The CDR3 is made up of 14 amino acids. J was trimmed by 2 bases and V by 1 base; bases with no gene match: 2. The V call is TRBV3-1, the J call TRBJ2-7, with TRBD1 matching over 7 bases. Sequencing was done on a sample of blood. The sequence was obtained from a girl aged 5 to 17 with multiple sclerosis. The CDR3 DNA sequence: TGTGCCAGCAGCCAAGTCGACAGGGCCTACGAGCAGTACTTC. It is translated as CASSQVDRAYEQYF.